The source of this T cell receptor (beta chain) is a study of cytomegalovirus exposure and HLA in healthy donors. On this clone itself: One end of the junction varies from germline; a read error may be responsible.

PCR employed 60 Vbeta and 13 Jbeta primers. Sequencing was performed with immunoSEQ multiplex PCR; in TCRdb, only in-frame clones are kept and a portion is missing. The sample lists some 150,000 clones; 65% to 80% were seen once. The germline V gene has CDR1 SSHAT and CDR2 FNYEAQ (reference sequence). The CDR3 covers 14 residues. The chain recombines TRBV7-7 with TRBJ1-1; TRBD1 is a possible D gene (5 bases). Sequencing was carried out using PBMCs. This TCR came from a middle-aged man in good health and CMV-seronegative. In DNA form, the CDR3 reads TGTGCTAGCAGCCCCTTAGCCTCAGGGCCTGAAGCTTTCTTT. It codes for CASSPLASGPEAFF. Variable domain in full (rest from reference TRBV7-7 and TRBJ1-1): GAGVSQSPRYKVTKRGQDVTLRCDPISSHATLYWYQQALGQGPEFLTYFNYEAQPDKSGLPSDRFSAERPEGSISTLTIQRTEQRDSAMYRCASSPLASGPEAFFGQGTRLTVV.